What follows are 19 T cell receptor beta chains derived from one specimen sequenced in a study of breast tumors, draining lymph nodes, adjacent tissues. TCRdb processed the multiplex PCR reads anew with MiXCR; each CDR3 protein has one entry. The sample lists about 180,000 distinct CDR3 sequences, 33% seen once, with roughly 4.5% in the top ten. Breast cancer patients provided tissue from their axillary draining lymph nodes. The sequencing input was axillary lymph node tissue. The receptor set was obtained from a female donor with breast cancer. Some clones in this sample may be carry-over from other donors' samples.

Regarding this clonotype: Possible read error: a much larger clone is one base away. The CDR3 ends on some other residue instead of the conserved phenylalanine or tryptophan, so this is likely a read error. The chain employs TRBV6-5 and TRBJ1-2; unclear D gene. V lost 6 bases to trimming and J lost 1 base, with 9 bases between them. The germline V gene has CDR1 MNHEY and CDR2 SVGAGI. The CDR3 totals 13 residues. The CDR3: CASSPEGNYGYTC. CDR3 sequence (DNA): TGTGCCAGCAGCCCGGAAGGTAACTATGGCTACACCTGC.

In its sample, this clonotype was seen many times. The V and J genes are TRBV7-6 and TRBJ2-3; D is undetermined. Trimming stripped 0 bases from V and 6 bases from J, with 19 bases between. The CDR3 sequence is 17 residues long. Germline loops: CDR1 SGHVS, CDR2 FNYEAQ. Written as DNA, the CDR3 is TGTGCCAGCAGCTTAGCGCGGTTTCCGGCGGCAGCGGATACGCAGTATTTT. Translated, it gives CASSLARFPAAADTQYF.

Worth noting for this clonotype: An end of the junction differs from the germline gene, which may be a read error. CDR3 amino acids: CASSQTAGLGNSPLDF. Here the CDR3 DNA reads TGTGCCAGCAGCCAGACAGCGGGACTCGGGAATTCACCCCTCGACTTT. The chain couples TRBV9 to TRBJ1-6; D may be TRBD1 (5 bases). The CDR3 totals 16 residues. The germline V gene encodes CDR1 SGDLS and CDR2 YYNGEE.

Points on this clonotype: A much larger clone sits a single nucleotide away, making a read error possible. The chain has TRBV6-1 and TRBJ1-4, with D tentatively TRBD1 (5 bases). Germline assignment: CDR1 MNHNS and CDR2 SASEGT. The CDR3 contains 19 residues. The CDR3 sequence: CASSEVGRVVWNVNERLFF. For the CDR3, the DNA is TGTGCCAGCAGTGAAGTTGGCAGGGTAGTATGGAACGTTAATGAAAGACTGTTTTTT.

This clonotype was counted many times. The chain carries TRBV7-9 and TRBJ2-7, with no clear D. Germline CDR1 is SEHNR and CDR2 is FQNEAQ (reference sequence). This CDR3 region has 12 residues. V was cut by 5 bases and J by 3 bases, with 8 bases left in between. CDR3 protein: CASSTIYYEQYF. In nucleotides, the CDR3 is TGTGCCAGCAGCACTATCTACTACGAGCAGTACTTC.

As concerns this clonotype: A much larger clone lies a single base off, so this may be a read error. The V call is TRBV5-1, the J call TRBJ2-1; the match to TRBD2 covers 8 bases. This CDR3 comprises 17 residues. CDR1 SGHRS and CDR2 YFSETQ come from the germline V gene. V shed 0 bases and J 4 bases; nucleotides not matched to a gene: 9. For the CDR3, the DNA is TGCGCCAGCAGCTTGGAGGATACCGGGGGGGTATACAATGAGCAGTTCTTC. Translating it yields CASSLEDTGGVYNEQFF.

This clonotype was seen ten or more times. This rearrangement joins TRBV2 to TRBJ1-5; 10 bases are shared with TRBD1. Per germline, CDR1 SNHLY and CDR2 FYNNEI. V shed 6 bases and J 1 base; nucleotides not matched to a gene: 3. CDR3 length: 15 residues. In nucleotides, the CDR3 is TGTGCCAGCAGCAGACAGGGGGCCAGCAATCAGCCCCAGCATTTT. Protein product: CASSRQGASNQPQHF.

In this sample, this clonotype turned up many times. The rearrangement links TRBV11-2 to TRBJ1-3; D might be TRBD1 (5 bases). Trimming cost V 6 bases and J 2 bases, with 14 bases left between them. The germline V gene encodes CDR1 SGHAT and CDR2 FQNNGV. The CDR3 contains 15 residues. The CDR3 region is CASSLSPGPGNTIYF. The DNA of the CDR3 is TGTGCCAGCAGTCTATCCCCGGGGCCTGGAAACACCATATATTTT.

As concerns this clonotype: The CDR3 end shows no conserved phenylalanine or tryptophan, and so a read error is likely. V and J are TRBV24-1 and TRBJ2-1; 9 bases line up with TRBD2. Losses at the gene ends were 5 bases for V and 4 bases for J; bases not matched to a gene: 11. The CDR3 is made up of 17 amino acids. Germline CDR1 and CDR2: KGHDR and SFDVKD. The CDR3 reads CATSARWGLAEYNEQFS. CDR3 nucleotides: TGTGCCACCAGTGCTAGATGGGGACTAGCAGAATACAATGAGCAGTTCTCC.

This clonotype has just a few counts. The CDR3 region is CASSHLTEAFFNEQYF. For the CDR3, the DNA is TGTGCCAGCAGCCATCTAACAGAGGCCTTTTTCAACGAGCAGTACTTC. This chain links TRBV16 with TRBJ2-7; D unclear. Trimming left V 3 bases short and J 5 bases short, with 20 bases between. The CDR3 consists of 16 residues. CDR1 is KGHSY, CDR2 FQNENV, per germline.

The rearrangement links TRBV20-1 to TRBJ2-7; D is possibly TRBD1 (5 bases). The germline V gene encodes CDR1 DFQATT and CDR2 SNEGSKA (reference sequence). The CDR3 spans 13 residues. Trimming took off 6 bases at V and 0 bases at J, with 12 bases between the two ends. CDR3 protein: CSADSLFSYEQYF. In DNA form, the CDR3 reads TGCAGTGCCGACAGTCTATTCTCCTACGAGCAGTACTTC.

The genes are TRBV20-1 and TRBJ1-1; 8 bases are shared with TRBD1. In germline, CDR1 is DFQATT, CDR2 SNEGSKA (reference sequence). V trimming: 6 bases; J trimming: 3 bases; junction bases outside the gene matches: 6. This CDR3 region has 13 residues. The DNA for the CDR3 is TGCAGTGCACCGACAGGGGTGGACACTGAAGCTTTCTTT. Residues: CSAPTGVDTEAFF.

The J gene is TRBJ2-3, the V gene TRBV19, with D unclear. The CDR3 covers 15 residues. The germline V gene has CDR1 LNHDA and CDR2 SQIVND (reference sequence). With 4 bases removed from V and 3 bases from J, the gap between germline ends came to 14 bases. The CDR3 DNA is TGTGCCAGTAGTAGGGTGGGTACAGCAACAGATACGCAGTATTTT. Translation gives CASSRVGTATDTQYF.

Many counts were recorded for this clonotype. V gene TRBV10-3 combines with J gene TRBJ2-3; no firm D call. The V gene's germline CDR1 is ENHRY and CDR2 SYGVKD. The length of the CDR3 is 13 residues. V shed 2 bases and J shed 4 bases, with 7 bases lying between them. The CDR3 region is CAISEVGADTQYF. The CDR3, as DNA: TGTGCCATCAGTGAGGTAGGCGCAGATACGCAGTATTTT.

There are a few counts of this clonotype. A much larger clone lies one base from this, so it may be a read error. The chain combines TRBV20-1 with TRBJ2-3; maybe TRBD1 (9 bases). CDR1 and CDR2 (germline): DFQATT, SNEGSKA (reference sequence). The CDR3 has 16 residues. For the CDR3, the DNA is TGCAGTGCTAGAGAAAGCGGGGGACAGGGAACAGATACGCGGTATTTT. Encoded protein: CSARESGGQGTDTRYF.

The chain carries TRBV7-2 and TRBJ2-2; D uncertain. Germline lookup yields CDR1 SGHTA and CDR2 FQGNSA. V was cut by 3 bases and J by 1 base, with 9 bases left in between. This CDR3 has 15 amino acids. The CDR3 DNA reads TGTGCCAGCAGCTTCGGGCAGATGAACACCGGGGAGCTGTTTTTT. Encoded protein: CASSFGQMNTGELFF.

The rearrangement links TRBV29-1 to TRBJ1-2; TRBD1 aligns across 9 bases. The CDR3 has 16 residues. With V trimmed by 6 bases and J by 0 bases, 11 bases remained unmatched. Germline V gene data show CDR1 as SQVTM and CDR2 as ANQGSEA. The CDR3 region is CSVVTGGSIPNYGYTF. CDR3 DNA: TGCAGCGTGGTAACAGGGGGCTCTATCCCTAACTATGGCTACACCTTC.

This chain connects TRBV27 to TRBJ2-1; 12 nucleotides line up with TRBD2. Losses at the gene ends were 2 bases for V and 3 bases for J; bases not matched to a gene: 2. Per germline, CDR1 MNHEY and CDR2 SMNVEV (reference sequence). The CDR3 spans 16 residues. CDR3 sequence: CASSLGLAGSYNEQFF. The CDR3 coding sequence is TGTGCCAGCAGTTTAGGACTAGCGGGAAGCTACAATGAGCAGTTCTTC.

The sample holds many counts of this clonotype. The CDR3 is CASSPGQGHSYEQYF. The CDR3 region has the DNA TGTGCCAGCAGTCCTGGACAGGGTCACTCGTACGAGCAGTACTTC. This chain links TRBV2 with TRBJ2-7; 8 nucleotides line up with TRBD1. The CDR3 contains 15 residues. V lost 5 bases and J lost 4; bases outside the gene matches: 10. Germline values: CDR1 SNHLY, CDR2 FYNNEI. The full variable domain, rest sourced from reference TRBV2 and TRBJ2-7, is EPEVTQTPSHQVTQMGQEVILRCVPISNHLYFYWYRQILGQKVEFLVSFYNNEISEKSEIFDDQFSVERPDGSNFTLKIRSTKLEDSAMYFCASSPGQGHSYEQYFGPGTRLTVT.